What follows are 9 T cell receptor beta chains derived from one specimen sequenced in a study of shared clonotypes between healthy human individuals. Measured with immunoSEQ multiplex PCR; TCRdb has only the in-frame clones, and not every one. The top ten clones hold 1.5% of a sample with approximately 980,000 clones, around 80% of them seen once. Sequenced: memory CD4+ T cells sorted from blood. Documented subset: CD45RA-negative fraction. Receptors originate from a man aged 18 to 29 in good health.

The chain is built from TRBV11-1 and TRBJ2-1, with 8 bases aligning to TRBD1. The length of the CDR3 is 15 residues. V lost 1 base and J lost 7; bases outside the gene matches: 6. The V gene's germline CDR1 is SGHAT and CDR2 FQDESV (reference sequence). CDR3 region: CASSLGTDRANEQFF. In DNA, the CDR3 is TGTGCCAGCAGCTTAGGAACGGACAGGGCTAATGAGCAGTTCTTC.

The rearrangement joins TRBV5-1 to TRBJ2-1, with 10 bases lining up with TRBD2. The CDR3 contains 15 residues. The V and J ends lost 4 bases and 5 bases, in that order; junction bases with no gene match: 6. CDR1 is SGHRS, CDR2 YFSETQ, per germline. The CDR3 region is CASSPGTSANNEQFF. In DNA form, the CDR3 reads TGCGCCAGCAGCCCGGGGACTAGCGCGAACAATGAGCAGTTCTTC.

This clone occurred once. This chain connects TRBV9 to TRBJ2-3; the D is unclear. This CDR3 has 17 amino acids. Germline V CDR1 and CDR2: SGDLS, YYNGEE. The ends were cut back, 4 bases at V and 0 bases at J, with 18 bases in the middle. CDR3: CASSLTPSYASTDTQYF. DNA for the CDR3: TGTGCCAGCAGCCTTACTCCATCCTACGCTAGCACAGATACGCAGTATTTT.

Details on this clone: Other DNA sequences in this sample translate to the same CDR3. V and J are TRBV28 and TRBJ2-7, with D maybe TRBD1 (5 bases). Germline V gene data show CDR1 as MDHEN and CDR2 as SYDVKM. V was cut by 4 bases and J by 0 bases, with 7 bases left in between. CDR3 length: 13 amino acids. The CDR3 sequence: CASSWGGSYEQYF. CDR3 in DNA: TGTGCCAGCAGTTGGGGCGGCTCCTACGAGCAGTACTTC.

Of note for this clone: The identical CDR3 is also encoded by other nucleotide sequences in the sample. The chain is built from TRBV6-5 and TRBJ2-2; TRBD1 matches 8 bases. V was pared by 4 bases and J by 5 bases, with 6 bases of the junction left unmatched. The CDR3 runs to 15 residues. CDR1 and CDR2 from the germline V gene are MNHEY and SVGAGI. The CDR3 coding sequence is TGTGCCAGCAGTTTGAGACAGGGGAGGACCGGGGAGCTGTTTTTT. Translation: CASSLRQGRTGELFF.

This chain's CDR3 is CASSFSGLYGNTIYF. The CDR3 nucleotides are TGCGCCAGCAGCTTTTCCGGGCTTTATGGAAACACCATATATTTT. The chain carries TRBV5-1 and TRBJ1-3, with no clear D. V dropped 2 bases and J dropped 3 bases, with 12 bases sitting between them. The CDR3 is 15 residues long. In germline, CDR1 is SGHRS, CDR2 YFSETQ.

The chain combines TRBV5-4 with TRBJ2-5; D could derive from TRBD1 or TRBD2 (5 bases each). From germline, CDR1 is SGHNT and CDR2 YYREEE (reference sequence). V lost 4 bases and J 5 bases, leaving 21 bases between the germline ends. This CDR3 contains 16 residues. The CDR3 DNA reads TGTGCCAGCAGCCGTAATACTAGGGGACCCGGGGAGACCCAGTACTTC. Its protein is CASSRNTRGPGETQYF.

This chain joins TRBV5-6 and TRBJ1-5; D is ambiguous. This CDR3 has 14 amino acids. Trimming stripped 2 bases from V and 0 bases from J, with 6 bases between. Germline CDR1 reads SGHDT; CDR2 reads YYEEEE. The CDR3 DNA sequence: TGTGCCAGCAGCTTAGTTCGTAGCAATCAGCCCCAGCATTTT. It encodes CASSLVRSNQPQHF.

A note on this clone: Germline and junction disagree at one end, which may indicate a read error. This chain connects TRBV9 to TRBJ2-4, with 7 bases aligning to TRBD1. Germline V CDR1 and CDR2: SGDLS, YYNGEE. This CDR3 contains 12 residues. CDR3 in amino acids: CASSARDRPLSF. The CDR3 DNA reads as TGTGCCAGCAGCGCTCGGGACAGACCCCTCTCCTTC.